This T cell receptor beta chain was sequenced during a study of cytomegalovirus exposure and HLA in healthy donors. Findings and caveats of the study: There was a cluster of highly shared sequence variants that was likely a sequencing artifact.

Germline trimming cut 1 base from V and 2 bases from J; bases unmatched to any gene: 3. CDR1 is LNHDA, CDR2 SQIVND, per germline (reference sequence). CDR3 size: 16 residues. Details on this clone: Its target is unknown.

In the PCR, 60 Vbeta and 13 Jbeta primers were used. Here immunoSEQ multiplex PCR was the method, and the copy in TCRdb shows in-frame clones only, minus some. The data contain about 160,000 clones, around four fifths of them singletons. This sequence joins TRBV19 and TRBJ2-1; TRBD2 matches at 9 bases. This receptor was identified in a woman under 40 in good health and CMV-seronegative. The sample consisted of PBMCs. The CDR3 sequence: CASSIGSGGPYNEQFF. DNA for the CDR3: TGTGCCAGTAGTATAGGTAGCGGGGGCCCCTACAATGAGCAGTTCTTC.